The 25 T cell receptor beta chains below were found in one sample sequenced in a study of blood T cell repertoires in COVID-19. The data were produced by immunoSEQ multiplex PCR, yet TCRdb's version contains in-frame clones alone and is incomplete. The repertoire holds under 60,000 clones, with approximately 87% as singletons. The sequenced sample was peripheral blood. These TCRs come from a human donor in a cohort sampled during active COVID-19.

The CDR3 DNA reads TGTGCCAGCAGCCGACACAGCGGGGAAAAGTACAATGAGCAGTTCTTC. Translation: CASSRHSGEKYNEQFF. The chain employs TRBV3-1 (or the pseudogene TRBV3-2) and TRBJ2-1; TRBD2 agrees at 7 bases. The CDR3 length is 16 residues. Germline loops: CDR1 LGHDT, CDR2 YNNKEL (reference sequence). V dropped 4 bases and J dropped 4; count of bases not matched to a gene: 10.

V usage is TRBV11-2 and J usage is TRBJ2-1, with D perhaps TRBD2 (6 bases). V dropped 7 bases and J dropped 4 bases, with 11 bases sitting between them. This CDR3 has 13 amino acids. Germline lookup yields CDR1 SGHAT and CDR2 FQNNGV. CDR3 nucleotides: TGTGCCAGCAACCGGGACTCTTACAATGAGCAGTTCTTC. This sequence encodes CASNRDSYNEQFF.

Remarks on this clone: Additional DNA sequences in this sample encode the identical CDR3. As DNA, the CDR3 is TGTGCCAGCAGCCAAGCGGGTATGAACACTGAAGCTTTCTTT. Translated: CASSQAGMNTEAFF. The chain couples TRBV14 to TRBJ1-1, with D uncertain. Germline-derived CDR1 and CDR2 are SGHDN and FVKESK. V lost 1 base to trimming and J lost 0 bases, with 6 bases between them. The CDR3 is 14 residues long.

Only a few counts were recorded for this clone. The rearrangement uses TRBV3-1 (or the pseudogene TRBV3-2) and TRBJ2-7; TRBD2 matches at 8 bases. CDR1 and CDR2 from the germline V gene are LGHDT and YNNKEL (reference sequence). J gave up 2 bases and V 4 bases, and 4 bases lay outside the gene matches. CDR3 length: 14 residues. In nucleotides, the CDR3 is TGTGCCAGCAGCCGGACTAGCTCCCCCTACGAGCAGTACTTC. Its protein product is CASSRTSSPYEQYF.

The sample holds many counts of this clone. This sequence joins TRBV15 and TRBJ1-5, with D maybe TRBD1 (6 bases). The germline CDR1 and CDR2 sequences are LNHNV and YYDKDF (reference sequence). Trimming removed 2 bases from V and 5 bases from J, with 10 bases in between. The CDR3 sequence is 14 residues long. CDR3 sequence (DNA): TGTGCCACCAGCAGATTACAGGGTGATCAGCCCCAGCATTTT. This sequence encodes CATSRLQGDQPQHF.

CDR3 bases: TGTGCCAGCAGTTTTCACAGGCCCACACGTCAGCCCCAGCATTTT. It specifies CASSFHRPTRQPQHF. The rearrangement uses TRBV28 and TRBJ1-5; D may be TRBD1 (5 bases). Germline CDR1 MDHEN, CDR2 SYDVKM. This CDR3 has 15 residues. V gave up 3 bases and J gave up 6 bases, with 15 bases separating them. The full variable domain, completed using reference TRBV28 and TRBJ1-5, is DVKVTQSSRYLVKRTGEKVFLECVQDMDHENMFWYRQDPGLGLRLIYFSYDVKMKEKGDIPEGYSVSREKKERFSLILESASTNQTSMYLCASSFHRPTRQPQHFGDGTRLSIL.

This chain uses TRBV7-6 with TRBJ1-1, with 7 bases matching TRBD1. Germline trimming cut 5 bases from V and 1 base from J; bases unmatched to any gene: 7. The V gene's germline CDR1 is SGHVS and CDR2 FNYEAQ. The CDR3 extends over 15 amino acids. The CDR3 reads CASSPGGFGNTEAFF. In nucleotides, the CDR3 is TGTGCCAGCAGCCCAGGGGGGTTCGGGAACACTGAAGCTTTCTTT.

The CDR3 sequence: CASGRTGYTEAFF. CDR3 in DNA: TGTGCCAGTGGGCGGACAGGATACACTGAAGCTTTCTTT. This rearrangement joins TRBV19 to TRBJ1-1; 7 bases map to TRBD1. After removal of 8 bases from V and 3 bases from J, the junction contained 6 bases not matched to a gene. The CDR3 extends over 13 amino acids. From germline, CDR1 is LNHDA and CDR2 SQIVND (reference sequence).

V gene TRBV5-1 combines with J gene TRBJ2-5; TRBD2 is a possible D gene (7 bases). CDR1 is SGHRS and CDR2 is YFSETQ in the germline V gene. The CDR3 covers 15 residues. V was pared by 6 bases and J by 4 bases, with 19 bases between. The CDR3 DNA follows: TGCGCCAGCACCCCTGGGGGAGGGGGACGAGAGACCCAGTACTTC. It translates to CASTPGGGGRETQYF. Drawing the rest from reference TRBV5-1 and TRBJ2-5, the complete variable domain is KAGVTQTPRYLIKTRGQQVTLSCSPISGHRSVSWYQQTPGQGLQFLFEYFSETQRNKGNFPGRFSGRQFSNSRSEMNVSTLELGDSALYLCASTPGGGGRETQYFGPGTRLLVL.

This clone was seen once. The chain carries TRBV6-5 and TRBJ1-5, with D maybe TRBD1 (6 bases). V was pared by 2 bases and J by 7 bases, with 12 bases between. There are 14 residues in the CDR3. Germline V gene sequence: CDR1 MNHEY, CDR2 SVGAGI. CDR3 coding DNA: TGTGCCAGCAGTTACAACCAGGGGCGGCAGCCCCAGCATTTT. It translates to CASSYNQGRQPQHF.

The rearrangement uses TRBV7-2 and TRBJ2-3; TRBD2 might be the D (7 bases). In germline, CDR1 is SGHTA, CDR2 FQGNSA. The CDR3 is made up of 17 amino acids. Trimming stripped 5 bases from V and 1 base from J, with 19 bases between. The CDR3: CASSGRGRGAGTDTQYF. CDR3 DNA: TGTGCCAGCAGCGGGAGGGGGAGGGGGGCTGGCACAGATACGCAGTATTTT.

This clone was picked up one time. The chain employs TRBV7-9 and TRBJ1-5, with D perhaps TRBD1 (5 bases). The CDR3 contains 17 residues. Trimming removed 4 bases at V and 5 bases at J, with 21 bases between. Germline loops: CDR1 SEHNR, CDR2 FQNEAQ (reference sequence). CDR3 region: CASSSRVGRESHQPQHF. The CDR3 DNA follows: TGTGCCAGCAGCTCAAGAGTAGGCAGGGAAAGTCATCAGCCCCAGCATTTT.

This chain joins TRBV6-6 and TRBJ1-6; 10 bases align to TRBD1. Trimming removed 6 bases from V and 7 bases from J; junction bases left unmatched: 6. The germline gives CDR1 MNHNY, CDR2 SVGAGI (reference sequence). This CDR3 is built from 15 residues. This chain's CDR3 is CASRGTDRGNSPLHF. The CDR3 DNA is TGTGCCAGCAGGGGGACGGACAGGGGGAATTCACCCCTCCACTTT.

The genes are TRBV15 and TRBJ1-2; 8 bases fit TRBD1. The CDR3 contains 13 residues. Germline CDR1 reads LNHNV; CDR2 reads YYDKDF (reference sequence). With V trimmed by 3 bases and J by 7 bases, 4 bases remained unmatched. CDR3 sequence reads: CATSSDRGGGYTF. Here the CDR3 DNA reads TGTGCCACCAGCAGCGACAGGGGAGGTGGCTACACCTTC.

V gene TRBV9 combines with J gene TRBJ1-1; D not resolved. Looked up from germline, CDR1 is SGDLS and CDR2 is YYNGEE. Trimming shortened V by 5 bases and J by 4 bases, and 15 bases separated the two germline ends. The CDR3 length is 14 residues. DNA of the CDR3: TGTGCCAGCAGTCATCTCTCGGAGGTCACTGAAGCTTTCTTT. This encodes CASSHLSEVTEAFF.

The chain employs TRBV9 and TRBJ1-6; the D gene is possibly TRBD1 (6 bases). The ends were cut back, 4 bases at V and 12 bases at J, with 17 bases in the middle. The V gene's germline CDR1 is SGDLS and CDR2 YYNGEE. This CDR3 region has 14 residues. The CDR3: CASSLEGGSEPLHF. Here the CDR3 DNA reads TGTGCCAGCAGCCTAGAGGGGGGGTCAGAACCCCTCCACTTT.

The chain combines TRBV5-1 with TRBJ2-3; D gene uncertain. Germline V gene data show CDR1 as SGHRS and CDR2 as YFSETQ. Trimming left V 4 bases short and J 3 bases short, with 6 bases between. This CDR3 region has 12 residues. The CDR3 loop is CASSPSTDTQYF. DNA for the CDR3: TGCGCCAGCAGCCCATCAACAGATACGCAGTATTTT.

CDR3 DNA sequence: TGTGCCAGCAGCTTAGGCTCCACAGGCTATAATTCACCCCTCCACTTT. Its translation: CASSLGSTGYNSPLHF. The chain combines TRBV13 with TRBJ1-6, with a weak D call TRBD1 (5 bases). Germline CDR1 and CDR2: PRHDT and FYEKMQ (reference sequence). V was shortened by 0 bases and J by 3 bases, with 9 bases between the two germline ends. The CDR3 runs to 16 residues.

The J gene is TRBJ1-2, the V gene TRBV10-2; weak D call: TRBD1 (5 bases). The CDR3 spans 12 residues. Germline V gene data show CDR1 as WSHSY and CDR2 as SAAADI. Trimming removed 6 bases from V and 2 bases from J, with 7 bases in between. CDR3 region: CASSRQNYGYTF. The CDR3 DNA follows: TGCGCCAGCAGCCGACAGAACTATGGCTACACCTTC.

This clone was seen once. V is TRBV21-1 and J is TRBJ2-7; the D call TRBD2 from the table was never checked on the DNA. TRBV21-1 is listed as a pseudogene. The CDR3 is 15 residues long. The CDR3 DNA follows: TGTGCCAGCAAAGATAGCGGGGGCCCCCCGCGAGAGCAGTACTTC. Translated, it gives CASKDSGGPPREQYF.

The chain joins TRBV7-3 to TRBJ2-3, with 9 bases lining up with TRBD2. With V trimmed by 5 bases and J by 6 bases, 15 bases remained unmatched. The CDR3 runs 17 residues. The germline V gene has CDR1 SGHTA and CDR2 FQGTGA. The CDR3 DNA reads TGTGCCAGCAGCCCCCTCGGCGGGGGGGCCCTTTTGGATACGCAGTATTTT. It yields the protein CASSPLGGGALLDTQYF.

The V and J genes are TRBV4-1 and TRBJ1-5; 9 bases line up with TRBD1. Germline assignment: CDR1 MGHRA and CDR2 YSYEKL. The length of the CDR3 is 15 residues. Trimming cost V 4 bases and J 4 bases; bases outside gene matches: 5. CDR3 nucleotide sequence: TGCGCCAGCAGCCCCGGACAGGGGTCAAATCAGCCCCAGCATTTT. Translation: CASSPGQGSNQPQHF.

The rearrangement links TRBV10-3 to TRBJ1-5; the match to TRBD1 covers 7 bases. Unmatched junction bases numbered 8, after V lost 6 bases and J lost 6 bases. The CDR3 totals 14 residues. Germline V lookup: CDR1 ENHRY, CDR2 SYGVKD. CDR3 nucleotides: TGTGCCATCAGCGGGACAGCCGGGGGTCAGCCCCAGCATTTT. As protein: CAISGTAGGQPQHF.

V usage is TRBV6-6 and J usage is TRBJ1-2; perhaps TRBD1 as D (6 bases). Germline-derived CDR1 and CDR2 are MNHNY and SVGAGI (reference sequence). The length of the CDR3 is 13 residues. Trimming left V 8 bases short and J 5 bases short, with 15 bases between. This chain's CDR3 is CASGNGGGYGYTF. CDR3 nucleotides: TGTGCCAGCGGGAATGGGGGCGGGTATGGCTACACCTTC.

The V gene is TRBV6-5, the J gene TRBJ1-5; 8 bases are a match to TRBD1. V lost 10 bases to trimming and J lost 4 bases; unmatched junction nucleotides: 6. This CDR3 region has 13 residues. From germline, CDR1 is MNHEY and CDR2 SVGAGI. CDR3: CATQDRVNQPQHF. The DNA of the CDR3 is TGTGCCACCCAGGACAGGGTGAATCAGCCCCAGCATTTT.